This TCR beta chain was sequenced during a study of molecular identifiers for immune sequencing clone quantification. General study findings and limits: The share of molecules held by clones above 20 RNA copies was over 97% in effector cells and under 1% in naive cells.

This CDR3 is 14 amino acids long. Trimming took off 4 bases at V and 0 bases at J, with 8 bases between the two ends. Germline CDR1 is LGHDT and CDR2 is YNNKEL (reference sequence). Notes on this clonotype: Its antigen is unidentified.

In TCRdb, the PCR reads were re-called with MiXCR into one record per CDR3 protein. In the table there are 40,000 to 65,000 distinct CDR3 sequences, approximately 40% of which are singletons. Every naive CD8 library was made from between roughly 17,000 and 1,100,000 sorted cells with 10%, 30% or 50% RNA. Sorting was used to obtain naive CD8 T cells (CD8+CD4-CCR7+CD45RA+). The chain couples TRBV3-1 to TRBJ2-3, with D possibly matching TRBD2 (5 bases). The clonotype originates from a human donor in good health. Some libraries in this study had Jurkat cell RNA spiked in. Specimen: naive CD8+ T cells from blood, with Jurkat cell RNA spiked in. Indicated subset: FACS-sorted CD8+CD4-CCR7+CD45RA+ naive T cells. CDR3 DNA: TGTGCCAGCAGCCCACGGACTAGCACAGATACGCAGTATTTT. It is translated as CASSPRTSTDTQYF.